This entry is about one TCR beta chain. The data stem from a study of blood T cell repertoires in COVID-19. About the research overall: Donors in the United States, Italy and Spain gave samples during acute or convalescent COVID-19. Sources were T cells, B-cell-depleted T cells, or PBMCs; the material itself was cDNA or gDNA.

How the authors handled the data: From reference gene primer amplification, estimates of nucleated cell counts were derived. TCRdb's table, derived via immunoSEQ multiplex PCR, lists solely in-frame clones and lacks some. That table furnishes V, J and clone size, whereas the DNA furnished D and trimming. The sample holds 50,000 to 65,000 clones, 75% to 90% seen once. CDR1 and CDR2 from the germline V gene are KGHSH and LQKENI. Trimming left V 2 bases short and J 5 bases short, with 10 bases between. The CDR3 length is 14 residues. The sequenced sample consisted of peripheral blood. The receptor's source is a human donor in a cohort sampled during active COVID-19. The chain joins TRBV18 to TRBJ2-1; TRBD1 might be the D (6 bases). The CDR3, as DNA: TGTGCCAGCTCACCAGGCAGGGGCGACAATGAGCAGTTCTTC. As protein: CASSPGRGDNEQFF.